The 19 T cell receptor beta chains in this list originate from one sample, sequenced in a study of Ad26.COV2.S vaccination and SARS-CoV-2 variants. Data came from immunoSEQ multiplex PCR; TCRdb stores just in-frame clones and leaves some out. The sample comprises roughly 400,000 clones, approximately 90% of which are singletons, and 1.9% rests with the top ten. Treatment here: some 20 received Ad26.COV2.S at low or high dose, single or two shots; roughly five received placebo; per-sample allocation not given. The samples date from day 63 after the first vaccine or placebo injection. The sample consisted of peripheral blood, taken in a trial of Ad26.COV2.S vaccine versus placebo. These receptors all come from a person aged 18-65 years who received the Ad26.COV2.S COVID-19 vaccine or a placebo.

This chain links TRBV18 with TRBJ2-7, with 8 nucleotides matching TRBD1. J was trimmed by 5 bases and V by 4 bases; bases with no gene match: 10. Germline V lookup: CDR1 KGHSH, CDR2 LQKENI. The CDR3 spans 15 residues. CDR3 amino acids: CASSQARTGWNEQYF. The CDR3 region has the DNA TGTGCCAGCTCACAGGCTAGGACAGGGTGGAACGAGCAGTACTTC.

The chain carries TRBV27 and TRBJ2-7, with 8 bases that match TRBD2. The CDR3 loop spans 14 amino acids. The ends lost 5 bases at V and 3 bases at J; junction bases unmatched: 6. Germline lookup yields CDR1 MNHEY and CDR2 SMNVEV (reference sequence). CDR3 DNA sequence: TGTGCCAGCAGTCAGCGGGAGCTAGGCTACGAGCAGTACTTC. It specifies CASSQRELGYEQYF.

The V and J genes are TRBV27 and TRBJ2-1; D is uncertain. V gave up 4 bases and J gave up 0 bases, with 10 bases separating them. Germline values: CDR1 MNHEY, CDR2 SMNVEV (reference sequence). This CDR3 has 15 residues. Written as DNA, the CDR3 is TGTGCCAGCAGTTCGGCCCAGAGCTCCTACAATGAGCAGTTCTTC. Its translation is CASSSAQSSYNEQFF.

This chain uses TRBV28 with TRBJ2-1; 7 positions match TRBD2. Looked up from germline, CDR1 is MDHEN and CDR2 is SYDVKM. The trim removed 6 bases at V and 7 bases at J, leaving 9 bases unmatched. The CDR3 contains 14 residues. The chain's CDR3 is CASSGTAGRNEQFF. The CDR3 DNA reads TGTGCCAGCAGCGGCACAGCGGGGAGGAATGAGCAGTTCTTC.

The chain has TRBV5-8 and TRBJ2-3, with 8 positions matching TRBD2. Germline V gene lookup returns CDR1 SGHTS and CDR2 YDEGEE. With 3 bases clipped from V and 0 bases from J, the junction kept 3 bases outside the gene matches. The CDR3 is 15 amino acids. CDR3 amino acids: CASSYGGRSTDTQYF. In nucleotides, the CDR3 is TGTGCCAGCAGCTACGGCGGGAGGAGCACAGATACGCAGTATTTT.

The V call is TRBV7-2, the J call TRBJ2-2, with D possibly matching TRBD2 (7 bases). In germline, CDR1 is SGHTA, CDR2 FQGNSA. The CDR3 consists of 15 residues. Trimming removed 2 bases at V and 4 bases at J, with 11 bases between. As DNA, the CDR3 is TGTGCCAGCAGCTTAAGGGGGACTACCACCGGGGAGCTGTTTTTT. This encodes CASSLRGTTTGELFF.

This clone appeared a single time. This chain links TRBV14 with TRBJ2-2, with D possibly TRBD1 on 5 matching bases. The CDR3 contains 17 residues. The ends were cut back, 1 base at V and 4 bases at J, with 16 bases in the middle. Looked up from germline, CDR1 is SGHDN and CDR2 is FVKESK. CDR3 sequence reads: CASSQGAAGFITGELFF. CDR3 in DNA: TGTGCCAGCAGCCAAGGTGCGGCAGGGTTTATCACCGGGGAGCTGTTTTTT.

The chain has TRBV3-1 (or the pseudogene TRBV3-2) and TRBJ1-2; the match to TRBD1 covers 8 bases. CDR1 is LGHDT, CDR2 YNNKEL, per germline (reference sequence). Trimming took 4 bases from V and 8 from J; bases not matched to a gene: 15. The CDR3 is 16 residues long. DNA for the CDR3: TGTGCCAGCAGCCCAAGCAGGAGGGGACAGGCCATCGGCTACACCTTC. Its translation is CASSPSRRGQAIGYTF.

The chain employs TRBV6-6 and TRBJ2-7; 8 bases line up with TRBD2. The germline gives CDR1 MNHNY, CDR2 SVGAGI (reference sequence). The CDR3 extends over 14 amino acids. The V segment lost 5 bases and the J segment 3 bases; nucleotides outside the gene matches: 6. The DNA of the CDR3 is TGTGCCAGCAGTGACTTAGCGGGATTCTACGAGCAGTACTTC. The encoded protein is CASSDLAGFYEQYF.

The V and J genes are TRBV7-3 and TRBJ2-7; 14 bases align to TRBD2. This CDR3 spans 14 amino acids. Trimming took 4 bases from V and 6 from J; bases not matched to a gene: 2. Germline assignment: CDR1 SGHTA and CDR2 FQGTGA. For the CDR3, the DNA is TGTGCCAGCAGCTCCGGACTAGCGGGAGGCGAGCAGTACTTC. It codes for CASSSGLAGGEQYF.

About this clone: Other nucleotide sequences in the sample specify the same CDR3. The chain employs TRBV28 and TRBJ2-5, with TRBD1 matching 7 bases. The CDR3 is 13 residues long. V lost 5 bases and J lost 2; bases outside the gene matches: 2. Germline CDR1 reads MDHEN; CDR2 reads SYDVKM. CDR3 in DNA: TGTGCCAGCAGTGGGACAGTTCAAGAGACCCAGTACTTC. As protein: CASSGTVQETQYF.

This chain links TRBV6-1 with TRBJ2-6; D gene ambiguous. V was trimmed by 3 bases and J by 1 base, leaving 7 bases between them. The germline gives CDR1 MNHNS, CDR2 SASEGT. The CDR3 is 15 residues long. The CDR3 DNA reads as TGTGCCAGCAGTGATCACACGTCTGGGGCCAACGTCCTGACTTTC. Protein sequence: CASSDHTSGANVLTF.

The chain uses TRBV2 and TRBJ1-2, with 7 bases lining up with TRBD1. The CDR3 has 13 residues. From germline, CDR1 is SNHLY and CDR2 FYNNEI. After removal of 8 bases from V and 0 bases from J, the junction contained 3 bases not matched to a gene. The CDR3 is CASAGTANYGYTF. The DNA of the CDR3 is TGTGCCAGCGCCGGGACAGCTAACTATGGCTACACCTTC. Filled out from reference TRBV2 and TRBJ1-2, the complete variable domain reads EPEVTQTPSHQVTQMGQEVILRCVPISNHLYFYWYRQILGQKVEFLVSFYNNEISEKSEIFDDQFSVERPDGSNFTLKIRSTKLEDSAMYFCASAGTANYGYTFGSGTRLTVV.

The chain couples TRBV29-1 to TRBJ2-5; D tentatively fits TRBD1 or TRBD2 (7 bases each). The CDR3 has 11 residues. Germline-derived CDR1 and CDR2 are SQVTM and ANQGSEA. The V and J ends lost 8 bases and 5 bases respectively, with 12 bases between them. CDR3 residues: CSFQGGETQYF. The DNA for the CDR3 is TGCAGCTTCCAGGGGGGGGAGACCCAGTACTTC.

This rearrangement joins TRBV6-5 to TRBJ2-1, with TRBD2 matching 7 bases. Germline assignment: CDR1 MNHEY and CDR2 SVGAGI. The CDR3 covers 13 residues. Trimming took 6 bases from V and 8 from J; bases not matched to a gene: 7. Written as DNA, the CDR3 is TGTGCCAGCAGGAAACAAGCGGGATATGAGCAGTTCTTC. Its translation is CASRKQAGYEQFF.

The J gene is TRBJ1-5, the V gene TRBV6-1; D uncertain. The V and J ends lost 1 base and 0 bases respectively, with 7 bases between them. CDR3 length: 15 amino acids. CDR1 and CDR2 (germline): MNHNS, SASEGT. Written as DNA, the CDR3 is TGTGCCAGCAGTGAAGTGGAGAATAGCAATCAGCCCCAGCATTTT. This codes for CASSEVENSNQPQHF.

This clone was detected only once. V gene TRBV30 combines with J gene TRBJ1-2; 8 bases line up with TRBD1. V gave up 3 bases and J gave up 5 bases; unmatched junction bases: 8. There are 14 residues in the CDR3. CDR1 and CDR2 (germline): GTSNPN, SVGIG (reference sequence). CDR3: CAWSGTGVGYGYTF. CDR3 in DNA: TGTGCCTGGAGCGGGACAGGAGTTGGGTATGGCTACACCTTC.

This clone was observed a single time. Written as DNA, the CDR3 is TGTGCCAGCTCACGGGACAGGGGTCACAATGAGCAGTTCTTC. Its translation is CASSRDRGHNEQFF. This sequence joins TRBV18 and TRBJ2-1; 10 bases match TRBD1. This CDR3 has 14 amino acids. J was trimmed by 5 bases and V by 4 bases; bases with no gene match: 2. CDR1 KGHSH and CDR2 LQKENI come from the germline V gene.

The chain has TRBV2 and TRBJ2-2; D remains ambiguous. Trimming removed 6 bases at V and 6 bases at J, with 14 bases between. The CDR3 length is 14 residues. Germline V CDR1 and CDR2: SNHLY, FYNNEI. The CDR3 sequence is CASRPLGSAGELFF. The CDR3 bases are TGTGCCAGCAGGCCTCTAGGGTCGGCCGGGGAGCTGTTTTTT.